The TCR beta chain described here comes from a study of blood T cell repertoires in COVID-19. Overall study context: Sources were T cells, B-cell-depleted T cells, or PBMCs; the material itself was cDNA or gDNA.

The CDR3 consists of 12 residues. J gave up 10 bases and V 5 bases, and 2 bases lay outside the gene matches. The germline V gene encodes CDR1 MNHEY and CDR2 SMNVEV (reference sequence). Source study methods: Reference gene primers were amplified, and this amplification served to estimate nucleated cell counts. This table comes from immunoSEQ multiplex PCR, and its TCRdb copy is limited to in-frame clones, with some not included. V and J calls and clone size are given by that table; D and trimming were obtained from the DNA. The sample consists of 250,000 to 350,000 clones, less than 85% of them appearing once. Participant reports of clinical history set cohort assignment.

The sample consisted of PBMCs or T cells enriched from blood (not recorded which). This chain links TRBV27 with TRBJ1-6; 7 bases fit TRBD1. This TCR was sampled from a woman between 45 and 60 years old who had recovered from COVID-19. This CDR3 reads CASSAQGSPLHF. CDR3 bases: TGTGCCAGCAGTGCACAGGGGTCACCCCTCCACTTT.